The 13 T cell receptor beta chains below were found in one sample sequenced in a study of T cell repertoires in cytomegalovirus infection. From the reads, TCRdb called clonotypes with MiXCR, one entry per CDR3 protein. The table has 45,000 to 55,000 distinct CDR3 sequences, roughly 19% seen once. No antigen is known for these receptors. The sequencing used CD8+ T cells from cultured PBMCs, collected from culture after CMV antigen stimulation. Receptors originate from a human donor in good health (CMV status not recorded). Some clones in this sample may be carry-over from other donors' samples.

The chain employs TRBV9 and TRBJ1-5; tentatively, D is TRBD1 (5 bases). Trimming stripped 3 bases from V and 4 bases from J, with 11 bases between. The CDR3 length is 14 residues. Germline V gene sequence: CDR1 SGDLS, CDR2 YYNGEE. CDR3 sequence reads: CASSASGGNQPQHF. CDR3 DNA: TGTGCCAGCAGCGCCTCGGGGGGGAATCAGCCCCAGCATTTT.

This clonotype came up many times. The gene calls are TRBV30 and TRBJ1-1; TRBD1 agrees at 8 bases. The CDR3 extends over 14 amino acids. J was trimmed by 0 bases and V by 4 bases; bases with no gene match: 4. Germline V gene data show CDR1 as GTSNPN and CDR2 as SVGIG (reference sequence). CDR3 DNA sequence: TGTGCCTGGATTCACAGGGGGATGAACACTGAAGCTTTCTTT. Its protein is CAWIHRGMNTEAFF.

Regarding this clonotype: This clone may be a read error of a much larger clone one base away. This chain connects TRBV5-6 to TRBJ1-1; 8 positions match TRBD1. The CDR3 has 14 residues. CDR1 is SGHDT and CDR2 is YYEEEE in the germline V gene. The ends lost 5 bases at V and 1 base at J; junction bases unmatched: 4. The CDR3 here is CASRPGTGNTEAFF. The CDR3 nucleotides are TGTGCCAGCAGACCCGGGACAGGGAACACTGAAGCTTTCTTT.

This clonotype was seen at least ten times. The chain combines TRBV4-1 with TRBJ2-7; D gene ambiguous. The CDR3 runs 14 residues. The germline CDR1 and CDR2 sequences are MGHRA and YSYEKL. The V end lost 0 bases, the J end lost 2 bases, and 8 bases lay between the germline ends. This CDR3 reads CASSQDRVAYEQYF. In DNA form, the CDR3 reads TGCGCCAGCAGCCAAGATCGGGTAGCCTACGAGCAGTACTTC.

On this clonotype: At one boundary the junction diverges from the germline segment, which might be a read error. The gene calls are TRBV4-1 and TRBJ2-7, with D perhaps matching TRBD1 (5 bases). This CDR3 comprises 16 residues. Germline V CDR1 and CDR2: MGHRA, YSYEKL. The CDR3 sequence: CASSQKAGFASYEQYF. CDR3 DNA: TGTGCCAGCAGCCAAAAGGCAGGGTTTGCCTCCTACGAGCAGTACTTC.

This clonotype was picked up a small number of times. The chain links TRBV6-5 to TRBJ1-5; D remains ambiguous. Germline V CDR1 and CDR2: MNHEY, SVGAGI. The CDR3 is 14 residues long. With 4 bases removed from V and 2 bases from J, the gap between germline ends came to 9 bases. The CDR3 protein is CASSSKIGNQPQHF. CDR3 in DNA: TGTGCCAGCAGTTCAAAAATCGGCAATCAGCCCCAGCATTTT.

Many counts were recorded for this clonotype. The chain uses TRBV11-2 and TRBJ2-3; D is perhaps TRBD2 (5 bases). Germline-derived CDR1 and CDR2 are SGHAT and FQNNGV. The CDR3 is 15 amino acids. The ends were cut back, 5 bases at V and 0 bases at J, with 12 bases in the middle. This chain's CDR3 is CASSVSESSTDTQYF. In nucleotides, the CDR3 is TGTGCCAGCAGCGTTAGCGAATCTAGCACAGATACGCAGTATTTT.

This clonotype appeared a few times. The chain is built from TRBV7-9 and TRBJ2-5; no reliable D call. The CDR3 loop spans 16 amino acids. V was shortened by 3 bases and J by 2 bases, with 16 bases between the two germline ends. Germline lookup yields CDR1 SEHNR and CDR2 FQNEAQ (reference sequence). Written as DNA, the CDR3 is TGTGCCAGCAGCTTTTCCAAGAGCTTACATCAAGAGACCCAGTACTTC. Residues: CASSFSKSLHQETQYF.

This sequence joins TRBV6-2 or TRBV6-3 and TRBJ2-3; 11 nucleotides align to TRBD2. Germline values: CDR1 MNHEY, CDR2 SVGEGT. This CDR3 comprises 15 residues. CDR3: CVTTRLAGRPDTQYF. The CDR3 bases are TGTGTCACCACGCGACTAGCGGGACGTCCAGATACGCAGTATTTT.

This clonotype showed up many times. The chain links TRBV5-1 to TRBJ2-2; no clear D gene. The CDR3 consists of 15 residues. V dropped 5 bases and J dropped 3 bases, with 14 bases sitting between them. CDR1 is SGHRS, CDR2 YFSETQ, per germline. The CDR3 DNA is TGCGCCAGCAGGGAACCGAGTGGAGACACCGGGGAGCTGTTTTTT. Residues: CASREPSGDTGELFF.

This chain links TRBV6-4 with TRBJ2-2; TRBD1 agrees at 9 bases. CDR3 size: 19 residues. V lost 6 bases, J lost 2 bases, and 16 bases stayed unmatched. The V gene's germline CDR1 is MRHNA and CDR2 SNTAGT. The CDR3 spells CASSNKNRGRVRNTGELFF. The CDR3 DNA reads as TGTGCCAGCAGCAACAAAAACAGGGGGCGCGTCAGAAACACCGGGGAGCTGTTTTTT.

This clonotype turned up a few times. This chain joins TRBV28 and TRBJ2-1; 9 bases are a match to TRBD2. The CDR3 is 17 residues long. Germline V gene sequence: CDR1 MDHEN, CDR2 SYDVKM. V lost 0 bases, J lost 5 bases, and 8 bases stayed unmatched. This CDR3 is CASSLWSGGIGDNEQFF. The CDR3 DNA sequence: TGTGCCAGCAGTTTATGGAGCGGGGGGATTGGGGACAATGAGCAGTTCTTC. Supplemented by reference TRBV28 and TRBJ2-1, the full variable domain reads DVKVTQSSRYLVKRTGEKVFLECVQDMDHENMFWYRQDPGLGLRLIYFSYDVKMKEKGDIPEGYSVSREKKERFSLILESASTNQTSMYLCASSLWSGGIGDNEQFFGPGTRLTVL.

CDR3 bases: TGTGCCAGCAGCGCCAGCGGGAGAGGGGGCTACGAGCAGTACTTC. Translation gives CASSASGRGGYEQYF. This chain connects TRBV9 to TRBJ2-7; 8 bases are shared with TRBD2. Germline V gene data show CDR1 as SGDLS and CDR2 as YYNGEE. Germline trimming cut 3 bases from V and 3 bases from J; bases unmatched to any gene: 8. The CDR3 loop spans 15 amino acids. The variable domain in full, with the rest retrieved from reference TRBV9 and TRBJ2-7, is DSGVTQTPKHLITATGQRVTLRCSPRSGDLSVYWYQQSLDQGLQFLIQYYNGEERAKGNILERFSAQQFPDLHSELNLSSLELGDSALYFCASSASGRGGYEQYFGPGTRLTVT.